What follows are 2 T cell receptor beta chains derived from one specimen sequenced in a study of T cell clonality in common variable immunodeficiency. TCRdb keeps only in-frame clones here, not all; method: immunoSEQ multiplex PCR. Sampling found some 52,000 clones, none seen once. What was sequenced was peripheral blood mononuclear cells. Source of these receptors: a person aged 18-70 years in good health.

This clone appeared many times. The read comes to an end 3 residues before the CDR3 does, leaving the germline J gene to fill in the end. The chain combines TRBV7-2 with TRBJ1-3; D uncertain. CDR1 is SGHTA and CDR2 is FQGNSA in the germline V gene. The CDR3 is 14 amino acids. Trimming removed 5 bases from V and 1 base from J, with 9 bases in between. The chain's CDR3 is CASSPGDSGNTIYF. The CDR3 DNA, read in part, is TGTGCCAGCAGCCCCGGGGATTCTGGAAACACC.

About this clone: The CDR3 goes on 3 residues after the read ends, and that part is filled in from the germline J gene. This rearrangement joins TRBV10-2 to TRBJ2-3; no clear D gene. V lost 3 bases and J 0 bases, leaving 7 bases between the germline ends. CDR1 is WSHSY, CDR2 SAAADI, per germline. CDR3 length: 14 amino acids. This CDR3 reads CASSEWRSTDTQYF. Partial CDR3 DNA: TGCGCCAGCAGTGAATGGCGGAGCACAGATACG.